One sample yielded the 4 T cell receptor beta chains listed below, sequenced in a study of CD8+CD57+ T cells in acquired aplastic anemia (dated by TCRdb to 2016 to 2019). The sample was run on an Illumina HiSeq 2000. Profiling of TCR beta VDJ combinations and CDR3 sequences used genomic DNA as the template. TCRdb reprocessing: public reads trimmed at Q25 with fastp, clones called with MiXCR, in-frame beta chains kept. Every CDR3 protein is listed once, alongside the most common genes and DNA of its rows. This sample lists under 500,000 distinct CDR3 sequences; approximately 33% were detected once. In total, the top ten clones hold 0.7% to 1% of the sample. The patients picked for sequencing were ones in whom flow cytometry had shown an expansion of CD8+CD57+ cells. Sequencing input: sorted CD4+, CD8+, or CD8+CD57+ T cells (not recorded which) from PBMCs. These receptors all come from a human donor with aplastic anemia.

In its sample, this clonotype was seen many times. The chain joins TRBV15 to TRBJ1-1; TRBD1 is a possible D gene (5 bases). Germline V lookup: CDR1 LNHNV, CDR2 YYDKDF (reference sequence). The V gene lost 5 bases and the J gene lost 0 bases, with 10 bases spanning the gap. This CDR3 comprises 14 residues. The CDR3 nucleotides are TGTGCCACCAGCGGGGGACCTATGAACACTGAAGCTTTCTTT. Amino acid sequence: CATSGGPMNTEAFF.

This clonotype was observed at least ten times. The V gene is TRBV5-8, the J gene TRBJ2-7, with D perhaps matching TRBD1 (6 bases). The CDR3 consists of 16 residues. The V gene's germline CDR1 is SGHTS and CDR2 YDEGEE. Between the trimmed V and J ends, which lost 4 bases and 0 bases, there was a span of 17 bases. CDR3 region: CASSPRTDRFSYEQYF. The CDR3 DNA follows: TGTGCCAGCAGCCCCCGGACAGATCGTTTCTCCTACGAGCAGTACTTC.

This clonotype was seen ten or more times. V and J are TRBV24-1 and TRBJ1-1; a weak D match, TRBD1 (6 bases). V was cut by 7 bases and J by 1 base, with 9 bases left in between. This CDR3 comprises 13 residues. In germline, CDR1 is KGHDR, CDR2 SFDVKD. The CDR3 spells CATSPDRNTEAFF. The CDR3 DNA follows: TGTGCCACCAGCCCGGACAGGAACACTGAAGCTTTCTTT.

The sample holds many counts of this clonotype. The CDR3 DNA is TGTGCCAGCAGTGACATCGATCAGCCCCAGCATTTT. Protein sequence: CASSDIDQPQHF. The chain recombines TRBV2 with TRBJ1-5; D is uncertain. The CDR3 runs 12 residues. CDR1 and CDR2 from the germline V gene are SNHLY and FYNNEI. Deletions cut 3 bases from V and 5 bases from J, with 5 bases between.